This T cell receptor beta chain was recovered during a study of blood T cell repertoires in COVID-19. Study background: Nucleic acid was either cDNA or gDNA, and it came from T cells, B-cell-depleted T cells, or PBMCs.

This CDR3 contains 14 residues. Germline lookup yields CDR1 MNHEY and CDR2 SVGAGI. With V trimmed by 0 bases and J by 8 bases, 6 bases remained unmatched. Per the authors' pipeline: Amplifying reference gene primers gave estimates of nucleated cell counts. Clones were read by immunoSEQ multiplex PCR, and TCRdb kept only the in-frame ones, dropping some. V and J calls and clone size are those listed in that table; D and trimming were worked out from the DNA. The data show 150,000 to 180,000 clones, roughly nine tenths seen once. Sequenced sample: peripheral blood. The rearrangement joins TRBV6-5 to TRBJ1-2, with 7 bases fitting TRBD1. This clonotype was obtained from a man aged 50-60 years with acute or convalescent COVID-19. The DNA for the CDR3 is TGTGCCAGCAGTTACTCCGGACAGGCGGGCGGCTACACCTTC. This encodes CASSYSGQAGGYTF.